Below, 31 T cell receptor beta chains from the same sample are listed, as sequenced in a study of T cell responses to AZD1222 COVID-19 vaccine (dated by TCRdb to the early 2020s). The library was prepared using the immunoSEQ multiplex PCR assay. In TCRdb, the immuneACCESS table is reduced to in-frame sequences with V and J assigned. These tables do not hold every clone; where another copy was compared, an unresolved V gene accounts for under half, and the others remain unexplained. The sample yields approximately 60,000 clones; approximately 86% were counted once. The top ten constitute about 7.1% of the sample. According to the study, the label for this sample's time point signals: about 28 days (+/-7) after the second vaccine dose. Here the sequenced sample was peripheral blood, taken 28 days after the second AZD1222 dose. The receptor set was obtained from an adult who received the AZD1222 COVID-19 vaccine.

The V gene is TRBV19, the J gene TRBJ1-3, with 7 bases identical to TRBD1. This CDR3 spans 14 amino acids. CDR1 and CDR2 (germline): LNHDA, SQIVND (reference sequence). Trimming took 6 bases from V and 3 from J; bases not matched to a gene: 5. In nucleotides, the CDR3 is TGTGCCAGTAGGACGGGACAGAGTGGAAACACCATATATTTT. Residues: CASRTGQSGNTIYF.

The V call is TRBV6-1, the J call TRBJ1-1, with TRBD1 matching 9 bases. This CDR3 has 16 residues. With 0 bases clipped from V and 9 bases from J, the junction kept 11 bases outside the gene matches. CDR1 is MNHNS, CDR2 SASEGT, per germline. CDR3 sequence reads: CASSEAPYRGRWQAFF. CDR3 coding DNA: TGTGCCAGCAGTGAAGCCCCTTACAGGGGGCGATGGCAAGCTTTCTTT.

The chain has TRBV11-2 and TRBJ2-7, with 7 bases aligning to TRBD1. J was trimmed by 1 base and V by 2 bases; bases with no gene match: 2. The germline CDR1 and CDR2 sequences are SGHAT and FQNNGV. CDR3 size: 14 residues. The chain's CDR3 is CASSLWDSSYEQYF. As DNA, the CDR3 is TGTGCCAGCAGCTTATGGGACAGTTCCTACGAGCAGTACTTC.

The table lists this clone with a count of one. This chain uses TRBV28 with TRBJ2-7; 7 bases map to TRBD2. The CDR3 covers 18 residues. CDR1 and CDR2 (germline): MDHEN, SYDVKM. Germline trimming cut 6 bases from V and 2 bases from J; bases unmatched to any gene: 19. CDR3 amino acids: CASRKRSAGERRTYEQYF. In DNA, the CDR3 is TGTGCCAGCAGAAAGCGCTCCGCGGGGGAACGGCGAACCTACGAGCAGTACTTC.

V is TRBV28 and J is TRBJ1-3, with D hard to call. The CDR3 consists of 12 residues. Germline V lookup: CDR1 MDHEN, CDR2 SYDVKM. V was trimmed by 3 bases and J by 7 bases, leaving 7 bases between them. The chain's CDR3 is CASSLQQNTIYF. The CDR3 DNA is TGTGCCAGCAGTTTGCAGCAGAACACCATATATTTT.

V usage is TRBV7-9 and J usage is TRBJ2-2; D may be TRBD1 (7 bases). Germline CDR1 and CDR2: SEHNR and FQNEAQ (reference sequence). V lost 4 bases and J lost 3, with 18 bases in between. The CDR3 spans 17 residues. CDR3 loop: CASSSGVTGVYTGELFF. The CDR3 bases are TGTGCCAGCAGCTCGGGAGTTACAGGGGTCTACACCGGGGAGCTGTTTTTT.

The gene calls are TRBV27 and TRBJ2-6; 10 bases map to TRBD1. Germline V CDR1 and CDR2: MNHEY, SMNVEV (reference sequence). The CDR3 has 18 residues. V was pared by 8 bases and J by 1 base, with 11 bases of the junction left unmatched. The CDR3 DNA sequence: TGTGCCAGCTCACCTGGGACAGGGGTCGGATCTGGGGCCAACGTCCTGACTTTC. It translates to CASSPGTGVGSGANVLTF.

The rearrangement uses TRBV19 and TRBJ2-7; TRBD2 matches 9 bases. Germline V lookup: CDR1 LNHDA, CDR2 SQIVND (reference sequence). The CDR3 totals 15 residues. After removal of 7 bases from V and 3 bases from J, the junction contained 10 bases not matched to a gene. The CDR3 DNA reads TGTGCCAGTAAAAGGTTAGCGGGAGTGGGCTACGAGCAGTACTTC. It codes for CASKRLAGVGYEQYF.

The J gene is TRBJ2-7, the V gene TRBV5-4; D might be TRBD2 (5 bases). Germline CDR1 and CDR2: SGHNT and YYREEE (reference sequence). The V end lost 4 bases, the J end lost 1 base, and 9 bases lay between the germline ends. CDR3 length: 13 amino acids. The CDR3 nucleotides are TGTGCCAGCAGCCTGACTACTTCCTACGAGCAGTACTTC. The encoded protein is CASSLTTSYEQYF. Filled out from reference TRBV5-4 and TRBJ2-7, the complete variable domain reads ETGVTQSPTHLIKTRGQQVTLRCSSQSGHNTVSWYQQALGQGPQFIFQYYREEENGRGNFPPRFSGLQFPNYSSELNVNALELDDSALYLCASSLTTSYEQYFGPGTRLTVT.

The rearrangement links TRBV13 to TRBJ2-1; D may be TRBD1 or TRBD2 (5 bases each). The CDR3 is 14 residues long. Germline lookup yields CDR1 PRHDT and CDR2 FYEKMQ (reference sequence). Trimming removed 5 bases from V and 8 bases from J, with 16 bases in between. The CDR3 sequence is CASSAPGPWDEQFF. CDR3 nucleotides: TGTGCCAGCAGCGCCCCGGGGCCTTGGGATGAGCAGTTCTTC.

This chain uses TRBV7-8 with TRBJ2-7; perhaps TRBD1 as D (7 bases). V lost 4 bases and J 7 bases, leaving 20 bases between the germline ends. The CDR3 is made up of 15 amino acids. The germline gives CDR1 SGHVS, CDR2 FQNEAQ. In DNA, the CDR3 is TGTGCCAGCAGCTCCAAACAGGGGAGGCAGGAGGAGCAGTACTTC. Amino acids: CASSSKQGRQEEQYF.

This chain uses TRBV10-3 with TRBJ1-2, with 7 bases fitting TRBD1. This CDR3 has 15 amino acids. With 3 bases clipped from V and 4 bases from J, the junction kept 8 bases outside the gene matches. Germline CDR1 reads ENHRY; CDR2 reads SYGVKD. The CDR3 DNA sequence: TGTGCCATCAGTGATAGGGCAGGGGGAGGCTATGGCTACACCTTC. Its protein is CAISDRAGGGYGYTF.

The chain links TRBV6-1 to TRBJ2-5; D is undetermined. Germline V gene lookup returns CDR1 MNHNS and CDR2 SASEGT. There are 14 residues in the CDR3. Trimming removed 0 bases from V and 3 bases from J, with 8 bases in between. Written as DNA, the CDR3 is TGTGCCAGCAGTGAAGCCACAGCCGAAGAGACCCAGTACTTC. Its protein is CASSEATAEETQYF.

There are a few counts of this clone. This chain uses TRBV5-4 with TRBJ2-7; possibly TRBD1 or TRBD2 for D (5 bases each). The CDR3 runs to 13 residues. V gave up 0 bases and J gave up 7 bases, with 11 bases separating them. Germline loops: CDR1 SGHNT, CDR2 YYREEE (reference sequence). CDR3: CASSLAGKGEQYF. CDR3 DNA: TGTGCCAGCAGCTTGGCGGGGAAGGGGGAGCAGTACTTC.

This chain links TRBV2 with TRBJ1-5; no definite D call. The CDR3 totals 14 residues. CDR1 and CDR2 (germline): SNHLY, FYNNEI. Trimming left V 2 bases short and J 3 bases short, with 8 bases between. CDR3 amino acids: CASSERRVNQPQHF. The CDR3 DNA reads TGTGCCAGCAGTGAACGGCGGGTCAATCAGCCCCAGCATTTT.

The genes are TRBV28 and TRBJ1-5, with 11 bases lining up with TRBD1. The CDR3 is 14 residues long. Germline CDR1 is MDHEN and CDR2 is SYDVKM. V lost 2 bases to trimming and J lost 8 bases; unmatched junction nucleotides: 2. This chain's CDR3 is CASSLMGQGEPQHF. CDR3 in DNA: TGTGCCAGCAGTTTAATGGGACAGGGGGAGCCCCAGCATTTT.

CDR3 in DNA: TGTGCCAGCAGTGGAGAAGGGCATGGCTACACCTTC. Translating gives CASSGEGHGYTF. The chain links TRBV2 to TRBJ1-2; no firm D call. V lost 4 bases and J 6 bases, leaving 9 bases between the germline ends. CDR1 is SNHLY, CDR2 FYNNEI, per germline. This CDR3 spans 12 amino acids.

The genes are TRBV7-2 and TRBJ2-5, with 11 bases matching TRBD2. V lost 4 bases and J lost 4; bases outside the gene matches: 8. The germline V gene has CDR1 SGHTA and CDR2 FQGNSA. The CDR3 sequence is 16 residues long. The CDR3 sequence is CASSSRLAGLRETQYF. In nucleotides, the CDR3 is TGTGCCAGCAGCTCTCGACTAGCGGGACTGCGAGAGACCCAGTACTTC.

The chain recombines TRBV6-5 with TRBJ1-1; 7 bases fit TRBD1. CDR3 length: 14 residues. After removal of 5 bases from V and 0 bases from J, the junction contained 3 bases not matched to a gene. In germline, CDR1 is MNHEY, CDR2 SVGAGI. In DNA, the CDR3 is TGTGCCAGCAGTACCGGACAGGTGAACACTGAAGCTTTCTTT. Protein: CASSTGQVNTEAFF.

This chain joins TRBV6-5 and TRBJ1-3; 10 positions agree with TRBD1. In germline, CDR1 is MNHEY, CDR2 SVGAGI. This CDR3 contains 15 residues. V gave up 7 bases and J gave up 7 bases; unmatched junction bases: 10. CDR3 sequence: CASNSAGQGTNTIYF. The CDR3 DNA sequence: TGTGCCAGCAATTCCGCGGGACAGGGGACGAACACCATATATTTT.

This chain connects TRBV28 to TRBJ2-7; 7 bases are a match to TRBD2. V shed 4 bases, J shed 7 bases, and the junction held 10 bases outside the gene matches. This CDR3 is 14 amino acids long. CDR1 is MDHEN, CDR2 SYDVKM, per germline. The CDR3 DNA is TGTGCCAGCAGTTCCCTAAAGGGAGGGCGGGAGCAGTACTTC. Its translation: CASSSLKGGREQYF.

The chain is built from TRBV7-8 and TRBJ2-1; D is perhaps TRBD1 (6 bases). In germline, CDR1 is SGHVS, CDR2 FQNEAQ. The CDR3 consists of 14 residues. The V and J ends lost 1 base and 8 bases respectively, with 12 bases between them. CDR3 bases: TGTGCCAGCAGCTTAGTTCAGGGGATGCATGAGCAGTTCTTC. It is translated as CASSLVQGMHEQFF. The full variable domain, its missing parts supplied by reference TRBV7-8 and TRBJ2-1, is GAGVSQSPRYKVAKRGQDVALRCDPISGHVSLFWYQQALGQGPEFLTYFQNEAQLDKSGLPSDRFFAERPEGSVSTLKIQRTQQEDSAVYLCASSLVQGMHEQFFGPGTRLTVL.

The chain is built from TRBV5-5 and TRBJ2-7; D is uncertain. Between the trimmed V and J ends, which lost 0 bases and 3 bases, there was a span of 4 bases. Germline V lookup: CDR1 SGHKS, CDR2 YYEKEE (reference sequence). The length of the CDR3 is 12 residues. Here the CDR3 DNA reads TGTGCCAGCAGCTTGGGGGACTACGAGCAGTACTTC. It specifies CASSLGDYEQYF.

The chain recombines TRBV6-5 with TRBJ2-1, with D uncertain. The V end lost 11 bases, the J end lost 5 bases, and 19 bases lay between the germline ends. The length of the CDR3 is 14 residues. Per germline, CDR1 MNHEY and CDR2 SVGAGI. In nucleotides, the CDR3 is TGTGCCCATGCGTTGGTGGACGCAAACAATGAGCAGTTCTTC. It translates to CAHALVDANNEQFF.

The chain carries TRBV11-2 and TRBJ2-5; D gene unclear. V lost 3 bases, J lost 8 bases, and 13 bases lay in between. Germline CDR1 and CDR2: SGHAT and FQNNGV. The CDR3 runs to 13 residues. CDR3 amino acids: CASSFLGAVTQYF. The CDR3 DNA reads TGTGCCAGCAGCTTTTTGGGCGCGGTAACCCAGTACTTC.

CDR3 residues: CATSRGRGIPGELFF. The CDR3 coding sequence is TGTGCCACCAGCAGAGGACGGGGGATTCCCGGGGAGCTGTTTTTT. The genes are TRBV15 and TRBJ2-2, with D tentatively TRBD2 (6 bases). Germline lookup yields CDR1 LNHNV and CDR2 YYDKDF (reference sequence). The CDR3 loop spans 15 amino acids. The V end was cut by 1 base, the J end by 6 bases, with 12 bases between. The complete variable domain, with remaining parts taken from reference TRBV15 and TRBJ2-2, reads DAMVIQNPRYQVTQFGKPVTLSCSQTLNHNVMYWYQQKSSQAPKLLFHYYDKDFNNEADTPDNFQSRRPNTSFCFLDIRSPGLGDTAMYLCATSRGRGIPGELFFGEGSRLTVL.

Points on this clone: The same CDR3 can be traced to other DNA sequences in this sample. The J gene is TRBJ1-4, the V gene TRBV4-2, with D perhaps TRBD1 (5 bases). V was trimmed by 0 bases and J by 8 bases, leaving 13 bases between them. This CDR3 contains 15 residues. Germline loops: CDR1 LGHNA, CDR2 YNFKEQ. CDR3 nucleotide sequence: TGTGCCAGCAGCCAAGATCTGGGGGTAGGGGAAAAACTGTTTTTT. Its protein product is CASSQDLGVGEKLFF.

The genes are TRBV28 and TRBJ1-2; 7 bases agree with TRBD1. CDR3 length equals 15 residues. J lost 8 bases, V lost 6 bases, and 15 bases had no gene match. Germline values: CDR1 MDHEN, CDR2 SYDVKM. The CDR3, as DNA: TGTGCCAGCAGCCCCGGAGGATTTGACAGGGACGGCTACACCTTC. Translated: CASSPGGFDRDGYTF.

V is TRBV19 and J is TRBJ1-2; the match to TRBD1 covers 11 bases. This CDR3 contains 15 residues. From germline, CDR1 is LNHDA and CDR2 SQIVND (reference sequence). With V trimmed by 5 bases and J by 5 bases, 7 bases remained unmatched. This CDR3 is CASSSPGTGGYGYTF. The CDR3, as DNA: TGTGCCAGTAGTTCCCCCGGGACAGGGGGATATGGCTACACCTTC.

This sequence joins TRBV3-1 (or the pseudogene TRBV3-2) and TRBJ2-1; 10 positions agree with TRBD2. The J segment lost 7 bases and the V segment lost 4 bases, leaving 7 bases of the junction unmatched. Germline V gives CDR1 LGHDT, CDR2 YNNKEL (reference sequence). This CDR3 is 15 amino acids long. CDR3 loop: CASSPSGGASNEQFF. CDR3 nucleotide sequence: TGTGCCAGCAGCCCCAGCGGGGGGGCAAGTAATGAGCAGTTCTTC.

This chain joins TRBV6-5 and TRBJ1-6; D perhaps matches TRBD1 (6 bases). This CDR3 spans 14 amino acids. V was shortened by 4 bases and J by 10 bases, with 14 bases between the two germline ends. CDR1 MNHEY and CDR2 SVGAGI come from the germline V gene. The CDR3 region has the DNA TGTGCCAGCAGTTCCGGGACAATACAATCACCCCTCCACTTT. Residues: CASSSGTIQSPLHF.